This TCR beta chain originates from a study of T cell changes during pregnancy in multiple sclerosis. Repertoires were generated with immunoSEQ multiplex PCR, while TCRdb's copy carries only in-frame clones and drops some. The table shows around 60,000 clones, with around 96% occurring only once. The CDR3 is 13 residues long. Germline V gives CDR1 SEHNR, CDR2 FQNEAQ (reference sequence). V lost 0 bases and J 11 bases, leaving 13 bases between the germline ends. The clonotype comes from a female donor with multiple sclerosis, enrolled in a pregnancy study. Here the sequenced sample was CD8+ T cells from peripheral blood mononuclear cells, taken after pregnancy. This rearrangement joins TRBV7-9 to TRBJ1-2; D is uncertain. The CDR3 region is CASSLANRVLYTF. The CDR3 region has the DNA TGTGCCAGCAGCTTAGCTAACCGGGTCCTTTACACCTTC.